Each of the 26 T cell receptor beta chains below was sequenced from the same sample in a study of cytomegalovirus exposure and HLA in healthy donors. 60 Vbeta and 13 Jbeta primers were used in PCR. TCRdb keeps only in-frame clones here, not all; method: immunoSEQ multiplex PCR. The top ten hold about 10% of the sample, which has fewer than 250,000 clones, under 85% seen once. The sequenced sample was PBMCs. These TCRs come from a woman aged 45-65 years in good health and CMV-seropositive.

The chain recombines TRBV5-4 with TRBJ2-7; D possibly corresponds to TRBD2 (5 bases). The CDR3 contains 13 residues. Germline CDR1 SGHNT, CDR2 YYREEE (reference sequence). V lost 2 bases and J 2 bases, leaving 8 bases between the germline ends. The chain's CDR3 is CASSFGGTYEQYF. The CDR3 DNA follows: TGTGCCAGCAGCTTCGGAGGCACCTACGAGCAGTACTTC.

CDR3 sequence: CATTRDYNEKLFF. Here the CDR3 DNA reads TGTGCCACTACTCGAGATTATAATGAAAAACTGTTTTTT. The V and J genes are TRBV6-5 and TRBJ1-4; D is undetermined. This CDR3 is 13 amino acids long. V was cut by 10 bases and J by 4 bases, with 13 bases left in between. Germline V gene lookup returns CDR1 MNHEY and CDR2 SVGAGI.

The chain joins TRBV7-3 to TRBJ2-2, with TRBD1 matching 11 bases. J was trimmed by 4 bases and V by 5 bases; bases with no gene match: 3. The CDR3 consists of 15 residues. Germline CDR1 and CDR2: SGHTA and FQGTGA. The CDR3 DNA reads as TGTGCCAGCAGCGATGGACAGGGGGCCACCGGGGAGCTGTTTTTT. Amino acid sequence: CASSDGQGATGELFF.

The chain links TRBV30 to TRBJ1-5; 7 bases line up with TRBD1. CDR1 and CDR2 from the germline V gene are GTSNPN and SVGIG (reference sequence). This CDR3 spans 14 amino acids. Trimming took 3 bases from V and 4 from J; bases not matched to a gene: 6. CDR3 nucleotide sequence: TGTGCCTGGAGGAAACCGGGACAGAATCAGCCCCAGCATTTT. Encoded protein: CAWRKPGQNQPQHF. Together with reference TRBV30 and TRBJ1-5, the CDR3 gives the full variable domain: SQTIHQWPATLVQPVGSPLSLECTVEGTSNPNLYWYRQAAGRGLQLLFYSVGIGQISSEVPQNLSASRPQDRQFILSSKKLLLSDSGFYLCAWRKPGQNQPQHFGDGTRLSIL.

The chain is built from TRBV5-1 and TRBJ2-3, with 9 bases identical to TRBD1. Germline CDR1 SGHRS, CDR2 YFSETQ. The V segment lost 4 bases and the J segment 4 bases; nucleotides outside the gene matches: 10. There are 16 residues in the CDR3. The CDR3 nucleotides are TGCGCCAGCAGCATACGGACACAGGGGGCATCAGATACGCAGTATTTT. Amino acids: CASSIRTQGASDTQYF.

The V gene is TRBV6-4, the J gene TRBJ1-1; 8 positions match TRBD1. Germline V lookup: CDR1 MRHNA, CDR2 SNTAGT. The CDR3 is 15 amino acids. J was trimmed by 3 bases and V by 4 bases; bases with no gene match: 7. The CDR3 loop reads CASSVRGRGDTEAFF. The CDR3 DNA follows: TGTGCCAGCAGTGTCAGGGGGCGCGGGGACACTGAAGCTTTCTTT.

The chain joins TRBV7-9 to TRBJ1-3, with 7 bases lining up with TRBD1. After removal of 10 bases from V and 5 bases from J, the junction contained 8 bases not matched to a gene. The CDR3 extends over 13 amino acids. Germline V gene lookup returns CDR1 SEHNR and CDR2 FQNEAQ (reference sequence). The chain's CDR3 is CATGGGQRNTIYF. Written as DNA, the CDR3 is TGTGCCACGGGAGGGGGACAGAGAAACACCATATATTTT.

Details on this clone: This CDR3 is also generated by other DNA sequences in the sample. The chain couples TRBV5-1 to TRBJ1-4, with D possibly being TRBD1 (6 bases). The V end lost 4 bases, the J end lost 8 bases, and 15 bases lay between the germline ends. The CDR3 loop spans 14 amino acids. Germline V gives CDR1 SGHRS, CDR2 YFSETQ. CDR3 sequence (DNA): TGCGCCAGCAGCCGGGCTACTCAGGGGGAAAAACTGTTTTTT. Protein: CASSRATQGEKLFF. The variable domain in full, with the rest retrieved from reference TRBV5-1 and TRBJ1-4, is KAGVTQTPRYLIKTRGQQVTLSCSPISGHRSVSWYQQTPGQGLQFLFEYFSETQRNKGNFPGRFSGRQFSNSRSEMNVSTLELGDSALYLCASSRATQGEKLFFGSGTQLSVL.

The chain joins TRBV19 to TRBJ1-1; no reliable D call. Germline assignment: CDR1 LNHDA and CDR2 SQIVND (reference sequence). The ends were cut back, 3 bases at V and 1 base at J, with 15 bases in the middle. There are 16 residues in the CDR3. The CDR3 region is CASSIRWETANTEAFF. Written as DNA, the CDR3 is TGTGCCAGTAGTATTAGGTGGGAGACGGCGAACACTGAAGCTTTCTTT.

This sequence joins TRBV7-9 and TRBJ1-3; TRBD1 matches 8 bases. Germline V CDR1 and CDR2: SEHNR, FQNEAQ (reference sequence). With 4 bases clipped from V and 4 bases from J, the junction kept 6 bases outside the gene matches. The CDR3 runs 15 residues. CDR3 region: CASSSLTGAGNTIYF. The CDR3 nucleotides are TGTGCCAGCAGCTCCCTGACAGGGGCGGGAAACACCATATATTTT.

The V and J genes are TRBV6-1 and TRBJ1-3; possible D gene TRBD1, 5 bases. CDR3 size: 15 residues. The germline CDR1 and CDR2 sequences are MNHNS and SASEGT. Trimming removed 7 bases at V and 5 bases at J, with 18 bases between. CDR3 bases: TGTGCCAGCACCCCATTGGCGGGGGTGCGAAACACCATATATTTT. It codes for CASTPLAGVRNTIYF.

The chain employs TRBV6-6 and TRBJ1-2, with TRBD1 matching over 10 bases. Losses at the gene ends were 6 bases for V and 6 bases for J; bases not matched to a gene: 4. The CDR3 covers 13 residues. CDR1 and CDR2 from the germline V gene are MNHNY and SVGAGI (reference sequence). The CDR3 reads CASRVTGGDGYTF. The CDR3 nucleotides read TGTGCCAGCAGGGTGACAGGGGGCGATGGCTACACCTTC.

This chain joins TRBV27 and TRBJ1-3, with 11 bases aligning to TRBD1. This CDR3 has 17 residues. Germline assignment: CDR1 MNHEY and CDR2 SMNVEV (reference sequence). The V gene end was trimmed by 6 bases and the J gene end by 0 bases; junction bases not matched to a gene: 7. The chain's CDR3 is CASSRTGTGGSGNTIYF. The CDR3 coding sequence is TGTGCCAGCAGCAGGACCGGGACAGGGGGCTCTGGAAACACCATATATTTT.

The chain joins TRBV6-1 to TRBJ2-5; the match to TRBD1 covers 9 bases. The V segment lost 6 bases and the J segment 5 bases; nucleotides outside the gene matches: 4. This CDR3 has 13 residues. Per germline, CDR1 MNHNS and CDR2 SASEGT. CDR3 nucleotide sequence: TGTGCCAGCAGGGGACAGGGTCCCGAGACCCAGTACTTC. Protein sequence: CASRGQGPETQYF.

CDR3 loop: CASSLGNRGPQHF. In nucleotides, the CDR3 is TGTGCCAGCAGCTTAGGGAACAGGGGGCCCCAGCATTTT. The J gene is TRBJ1-5, the V gene TRBV7-2, with 7 bases matching TRBD1. CDR1 is SGHTA and CDR2 is FQGNSA in the germline V gene. V was clipped by 1 base and J by 9 bases; unmatched bases: 3. This CDR3 region has 13 residues.

The chain combines TRBV18 with TRBJ1-1; D not certain. Looked up from germline, CDR1 is KGHSH and CDR2 is LQKENI. With 3 bases removed from V and 3 bases from J, the gap between germline ends came to 8 bases. The CDR3 runs to 13 residues. CDR3 sequence reads: CASSPVHDTEAFF. For the CDR3, the DNA is TGTGCCAGCTCACCCGTACACGACACTGAAGCTTTCTTT. The full variable domain, with the rest looked up from reference TRBV18 and TRBJ1-1, is NAGVMQNPRHLVRRRGQEARLRCSPMKGHSHVYWYRQLPEEGLKFMVYLQKENIIDESGMPKERFSAEFPKEGPSILRIQQVVRGDSAAYFCASSPVHDTEAFFGQGTRLTVV.

J is TRBJ2-1 and V is TRBV9; D is unresolved. Germline values: CDR1 SGDLS, CDR2 YYNGEE. V lost 0 bases and J lost 7, with 11 bases in between. This CDR3 is built from 14 residues. The CDR3 bases are TGTGCCAGCAGCGTAGTCAACGGTTTAAATGAGCAGTTCTTC. Translation gives CASSVVNGLNEQFF.

J is TRBJ2-1 and V is TRBV6-1; 7 bases are shared with TRBD1. V lost 3 bases and J lost 6; bases outside the gene matches: 8. Germline CDR1 is MNHNS and CDR2 is SASEGT. The CDR3 sequence is 15 residues long. The chain's CDR3 is CASSDLTGFGNEQFF. CDR3 coding DNA: TGTGCCAGCAGTGACCTGACAGGGTTCGGCAATGAGCAGTTCTTC.

The gene calls are TRBV5-4 and TRBJ1-6; D gene uncertain. Germline CDR1 reads SGHNT; CDR2 reads YYREEE (reference sequence). The germline V and J ends were trimmed by 0 bases and 7 bases, with 8 bases remaining between them. This CDR3 is 14 amino acids long. CDR3 loop: CASSLERMNSPLHF. CDR3 bases: TGTGCCAGCAGCTTGGAGAGGATGAATTCACCCCTCCACTTT.

The count of this clone is one. This rearrangement joins TRBV10-3 to TRBJ2-5; TRBD1 aligns across 8 bases. This CDR3 comprises 14 residues. With 6 bases clipped from V and 5 bases from J, the junction kept 8 bases outside the gene matches. Per the germline V gene, CDR1 is ENHRY and CDR2 is SYGVKD. This chain's CDR3 is CAIRADRAGETQYF. The CDR3 DNA reads TGTGCCATCAGGGCGGACAGGGCGGGGGAGACCCAGTACTTC.

This chain links TRBV4-2 with TRBJ2-1; D might be TRBD2 (5 bases). CDR3 size: 15 residues. Trimming removed 1 base from V and 10 bases from J, with 17 bases in between. CDR1 is LGHNA and CDR2 is YNFKEQ in the germline V gene. The CDR3, as DNA: TGTGCCAGCAGCCAAGGGGGTCGAGGGTCCGGGGAGCAGTTCTTC. This codes for CASSQGGRGSGEQFF.

This clone has only a few counts. V is TRBV4-1 and J is TRBJ1-1; D is undetermined. With 0 bases removed from V and 5 bases from J, the gap between germline ends came to 13 bases. Germline V CDR1 and CDR2: MGHRA, YSYEKL. The CDR3 is 15 residues long. The CDR3: CASSQDAGETTEAFF. DNA for the CDR3: TGCGCCAGCAGCCAAGATGCCGGGGAAACAACTGAAGCTTTCTTT.

The chain joins TRBV6-5 to TRBJ2-1; TRBD1 aligns across 7 bases. J lost 7 bases, V lost 2 bases, and 8 bases had no gene match. CDR3 length equals 15 residues. Per the germline V gene, CDR1 is MNHEY and CDR2 is SVGAGI. The CDR3 DNA reads as TGTGCCAGCAGTTACCGACAGGGATACCGGAATGAGCAGTTCTTC. It translates to CASSYRQGYRNEQFF.

The chain is built from TRBV6-5 and TRBJ1-2; perhaps TRBD1 as D (5 bases). Per germline, CDR1 MNHEY and CDR2 SVGAGI. CDR3 length equals 14 residues. Trimming stripped 2 bases from V and 7 bases from J, with 14 bases between. The CDR3 DNA sequence: TGTGCCAGCAGTTACCGATCGACGACAGCTGGCTACACCTTC. This translates into CASSYRSTTAGYTF.

The chain employs TRBV5-1 and TRBJ2-4; the match to TRBD1 covers 9 bases. CDR3 length: 15 residues. Germline CDR1 SGHRS, CDR2 YFSETQ. V was clipped by 2 bases and J by 6 bases; unmatched bases: 6. CDR3 DNA sequence: TGCGCCAGCAGCTTCAAGGGGACAGGGACAAACATTCAGTACTTC. Amino acid sequence: CASSFKGTGTNIQYF.

The chain recombines TRBV5-5 with TRBJ1-5; D may be TRBD1 (5 bases). The germline V gene encodes CDR1 SGHKS and CDR2 YYEKEE (reference sequence). The V and J ends lost 5 bases and 6 bases respectively, with 21 bases between them. The CDR3 has 16 residues. CDR3 in DNA: TGTGCCAGCAGTCCGACGTGGGGCCAGGGAAGTCAGCCCCAGCATTTT. Translation gives CASSPTWGQGSQPQHF. The full variable domain, with the rest looked up from reference TRBV5-5 and TRBJ1-5, is DAGVTQSPTHLIKTRGQQVTLRCSPISGHKSVSWYQQVLGQGPQFIFQYYEKEERGRGNFPDRFSARQFPNYSSELNVNALLLGDSALYLCASSPTWGQGSQPQHFGDGTRLSIL.